This T cell receptor (beta chain) was captured by sequencing in a study of metastatic and nonmetastatic thyroid tumors. Study-level background: For malignant and benign thyroid patients, tumor or nodule tissue and blood were the sources whose repertoires were compared.

Comments on this clone: Its antigen remains unidentified.

Thyroid surgery was performed in patients who had received no treatment beforehand. Per the authors' pipeline: Construction of a distant-metastasis classifier for papillary thyroid cancer relied on CDR3 differences across clinicopathological groups. With MiXCR, TCRdb reprocessed the PCR reads. Clone size and V and J calls follow TCRdb, not the original study. The data contain around 19,000 clones, 15% to 20% of them seen just once; the ten biggest clones take up about 25%. The V gene lost 4 bases and the J gene lost 0 bases, with 16 bases spanning the gap. The germline gives CDR1 DFQATT, CDR2 SNEGSKA (reference sequence). This CDR3 has 16 residues. The study, taken as a whole, reports: As reported, TCR beta diversity in blood and tumor was significantly higher in malignant thyroid tumors than in benign nodules.

The TCR comes from a female donor with papillary thyroid cancer or a benign thyroid nodule (not recorded which). Some clones in this sample may be carry-over from other donors' samples. The rearrangement joins TRBV20-1 to TRBJ1-3; D is ambiguous. Source material: blood. In DNA, the CDR3 is TGCAGTGCTATAGATGTGAGTTTTCGCTCTGGAAACACCATATATTTT. Encoded protein: CSAIDVSFRSGNTIYF.